This T cell receptor (beta chain) was recorded in a study of blood T cell repertoires in COVID-19. Study-level background: The study drew acute and convalescent COVID-19 samples from the United States, Italy and Spain.

The germline CDR1 and CDR2 sequences are SGHDT and YYEEEE. CDR3 length: 16 residues. V shed 1 base, J shed 4 bases, and the junction held 3 bases outside the gene matches. Per the study methods: Amplified reference gene primers provided the basis for estimating nucleated cell counts. TCRdb keeps only in-frame clones here, not all; method: immunoSEQ multiplex PCR. V, J and clone size are those of that table, while D and trimming were read from the DNA. This table holds 150,000 to 200,000 clones, roughly 84% found once. The sequence was collected from a woman of 80 years or more with active or convalescent COVID-19. The V and J genes are TRBV5-6 and TRBJ2-1; TRBD1 matches 12 bases. The sequenced sample was peripheral blood. The CDR3 region has the DNA TGTGCCAGCAGCTTGTCGGGACAGGGGGCTTACAATGAGCAGTTCTTC. It encodes CASSLSGQGAYNEQFF.